This TCR beta chain stems from a study of cytomegalovirus exposure and HLA in healthy donors. Overall study context: Later, an analysis reported that the 130 or so validation repertoires had used the same platform as the 500 to 800 first-cohort repertoires. General observations from the study: In a later analysis, first-cohort TCR clusters were found to tend to co-occur in the approximately 120 validation repertoires. Confirmation in vitro established that three CMV-associated chains were specific for CMV antigens.

About this clone itself: The antigen is unknown.

The germline V gene encodes CDR1 SGHKS and CDR2 YYEKEE (reference sequence). Trimming took 2 bases from V and 0 from J; bases not matched to a gene: 10. The length of the CDR3 is 17 residues. The protocol was immunoSEQ multiplex PCR, while the TCRdb copy is restricted to in-frame clones and leaves out a portion. This sample yields approximately 110,000 clones, of which roughly 90% are seen a single time; roughly 2.2% belongs to the top ten. The sequence was obtained from a woman aged 18-29 years in good health and CMV-seronegative. Sequencing was performed on PBMCs. The chain uses TRBV5-5 and TRBJ2-7; 8 bases agree with TRBD1. The DNA of the CDR3 is TGTGCCAGCAGCTTTTCCGGGGGACAGGAGTTCTCCTACGAGCAGTACTTC. Its protein product is CASSFSGGQEFSYEQYF.